Shown below are 27 T cell receptor beta chains from a single sample sequenced in a study of T cell responses to AZD1222 COVID-19 vaccine. Some clones are missing from TCRdb's copy, which holds only in-frame ones; the method was immunoSEQ multiplex PCR. The sample yields 100,000 to 150,000 clones, 90% seen once. The sequencing used peripheral blood, collected on day 0 of AZD1222 vaccination. The receptors here all came from an adult in good health.

This chain connects TRBV5-4 to TRBJ2-7; 13 bases fit TRBD2. V gave up 2 bases and J gave up 7 bases; unmatched junction bases: 3. The length of the CDR3 is 14 residues. Germline V CDR1 and CDR2: SGHNT, YYREEE (reference sequence). The CDR3 here is CASSLGTSGNEQYF. The CDR3 DNA sequence: TGTGCCAGCAGCTTAGGGACTAGCGGGAATGAGCAGTACTTC.

The V and J genes are TRBV19 and TRBJ1-5; 7 bases are shared with TRBD1. The junction had 6 bases not matched to a gene; V was cut back by 5 bases and J by 5 bases. Germline V lookup: CDR1 LNHDA, CDR2 SQIVND (reference sequence). CDR3 size: 14 residues. The CDR3 bases are TGTGCCAGTAGTTTCGACAGGGAATATCAGCCCCAGCATTTT. It encodes CASSFDREYQPQHF. Variable domain in full (rest from reference TRBV19 and TRBJ1-5): DGGITQSPKYLFRKEGQNVTLSCEQNLNHDAMYWYRQDPGQGLRLIYYSQIVNDFQKGDIAEGYSVSREKKESFPLTVTSAQKNPTAFYLCASSFDREYQPQHFGDGTRLSIL.

The chain has TRBV4-1 and TRBJ2-7; TRBD1 is a possible D gene (6 bases). V lost 4 bases and J lost 3, with 10 bases in between. Germline V gene sequence: CDR1 MGHRA, CDR2 YSYEKL. The CDR3 runs to 13 residues. The CDR3 region is CASSPRGGYEQYF. The CDR3 DNA sequence: TGCGCCAGCAGCCCCCGAGGGGGCTACGAGCAGTACTTC.

The rearrangement links TRBV29-1 to TRBJ1-5; 8 nucleotides match TRBD1. Germline V gene lookup returns CDR1 SQVTM and CDR2 ANQGSEA. After removal of 7 bases from V and 7 bases from J, the junction contained 15 bases not matched to a gene. The CDR3 loop spans 15 amino acids. CDR3 loop: CSAALTGTGGQPQHF. CDR3 DNA: TGCAGCGCCGCGCTGACCGGGACAGGAGGACAGCCCCAGCATTTT.

J is TRBJ1-6 and V is TRBV10-3; weak D call: TRBD1 (5 bases). Trimming took off 6 bases at V and 6 bases at J, with 9 bases between the two ends. The CDR3 length is 13 residues. CDR1 is ENHRY, CDR2 SYGVKD, per germline. In DNA, the CDR3 is TGTGCCATCAGCGCCGACAGTAATTCACCCCTCCACTTT. Residues: CAISADSNSPLHF.

The rearrangement joins TRBV4-1 to TRBJ2-7; D tentatively reads TRBD1 or TRBD2 (5 bases each). The CDR3 covers 15 residues. Germline values: CDR1 MGHRA, CDR2 YSYEKL. V was clipped by 1 base and J by 2 bases, with 12 bases between them. CDR3 in amino acids: CASSQVQGGPYEQYF. DNA for the CDR3: TGCGCCAGCAGCCAAGTGCAGGGCGGGCCCTACGAGCAGTACTTC.

This clone was counted a single time. This chain connects TRBV15 to TRBJ2-7; a possible D gene is TRBD2 (6 bases). The CDR3 loop spans 16 amino acids. V dropped 1 base and J dropped 0 bases, with 13 bases sitting between them. Germline CDR1 reads LNHNV; CDR2 reads YYDKDF (reference sequence). The CDR3 loop is CATSRVVGDFSYEQYF. CDR3 DNA sequence: TGTGCCACCAGCAGAGTTGTAGGGGACTTCTCCTACGAGCAGTACTTC. The full variable domain, completed using reference TRBV15 and TRBJ2-7, is DAMVIQNPRYQVTQFGKPVTLSCSQTLNHNVMYWYQQKSSQAPKLLFHYYDKDFNNEADTPDNFQSRRPNTSFCFLDIRSPGLGDTAMYLCATSRVVGDFSYEQYFGPGTRLTVT.

The chain joins TRBV6-5 to TRBJ2-1; D might be TRBD2 (6 bases). Germline-derived CDR1 and CDR2 are MNHEY and SVGAGI. V was pared by 10 bases and J by 1 base, with 17 bases between. The CDR3 is 15 amino acids. This CDR3 reads CATGRNAGSYNEQFF. The CDR3 DNA sequence: TGTGCCACCGGCCGAAACGCGGGATCCTACAATGAGCAGTTCTTC.

This chain joins TRBV19 and TRBJ1-4; 7 nucleotides line up with TRBD1. CDR3 size: 14 residues. V shed 5 bases and J 5 bases; nucleotides not matched to a gene: 5. Germline CDR1 is LNHDA and CDR2 is SQIVND (reference sequence). The DNA of the CDR3 is TGTGCCAGTAGTCGCAGGGGGATAAATGAAAAACTGTTTTTT. Translation gives CASSRRGINEKLFF.

J is TRBJ1-1 and V is TRBV15, with D perhaps matching TRBD1 (6 bases). V dropped 3 bases and J dropped 1 base, with 12 bases sitting between them. The CDR3 consists of 15 residues. In germline, CDR1 is LNHNV, CDR2 YYDKDF (reference sequence). In DNA, the CDR3 is TGTGCCACCAGCAGGGCACAGGGTCCGAACACTGAAGCTTTCTTT. Its translation is CATSRAQGPNTEAFF.

This chain joins TRBV2 and TRBJ1-1; D is undetermined. V shed 5 bases and J shed 4 bases, with 11 bases lying between them. The germline V gene encodes CDR1 SNHLY and CDR2 FYNNEI. This CDR3 comprises 13 residues. CDR3 DNA: TGTGCCAGCAGTTTCGGGGAGGGCACTGAAGCTTTCTTT. The encoded protein is CASSFGEGTEAFF.

This chain joins TRBV25-1 and TRBJ1-5; D unclear. The V end was cut by 3 bases, the J end by 7 bases, with 1 base between. Germline V gene data show CDR1 as MGHDK and CDR2 as SYGVNS. This CDR3 is 10 amino acids long. The CDR3 nucleotides read TGTGCCAGCAGTGACCAGCCCCAGCATTTT. Residues: CASSDQPQHF.

This clone was counted a single time. This chain links TRBV18 with TRBJ2-3; 10 bases line up with TRBD2. Trimming cost V 0 bases and J 6 bases; bases outside gene matches: 9. The CDR3 length is 17 residues. Germline V gives CDR1 KGHSH, CDR2 LQKENI. CDR3 sequence: CASSPPGLAGDSDTQYF. As DNA, the CDR3 is TGTGCCAGCTCACCACCAGGTCTAGCGGGAGACTCGGATACGCAGTATTTT.

The gene calls are TRBV9 and TRBJ1-5, with a possible D match to TRBD1 (6 bases). Deletions cut 1 base from V and 5 bases from J, with 13 bases between. Germline CDR1 is SGDLS and CDR2 is YYNGEE. This CDR3 is 15 amino acids long. CDR3 loop: CASSVRPGVDQPQHF. The CDR3 nucleotides read TGTGCCAGCAGCGTAAGACCAGGGGTGGATCAGCCCCAGCATTTT.

This clone was seen only once. The V call is TRBV5-8, the J call TRBJ2-2, with D maybe TRBD2 (7 bases). Deletions cut 0 bases from V and 4 bases from J, with 13 bases between. The germline CDR1 and CDR2 sequences are SGHTS and YDEGEE. This CDR3 contains 16 residues. CDR3 nucleotide sequence: TGTGCCAGCAGCTTGGATCGGAGGGGGGGCACCGGGGAGCTGTTTTTT. It codes for CASSLDRRGGTGELFF.

The CDR3 DNA reads TGCGCCAGCAGCTCCGCCGGCAGACCCCAAGAGACCCAGTACTTC. Translated, it gives CASSSAGRPQETQYF. The chain joins TRBV5-1 to TRBJ2-5; D gene unclear. Trimming took off 3 bases at V and 1 base at J, with 13 bases between the two ends. CDR1 is SGHRS, CDR2 YFSETQ, per germline. The CDR3 has 15 residues.

V is TRBV5-1 and J is TRBJ2-2; D possibly matches TRBD1 or TRBD2 (5 bases each). CDR1 and CDR2 from the germline V gene are SGHRS and YFSETQ. Trimming removed 4 bases at V and 5 bases at J, with 15 bases between. This CDR3 comprises 15 residues. DNA for the CDR3: TGCGCCAGCAGCATTACAGGAGGAGAGACCGGGGAGCTGTTTTTT. Protein sequence: CASSITGGETGELFF.

This rearrangement joins TRBV11-2 to TRBJ2-4, with D possibly being TRBD2 (5 bases). V shed 1 base and J shed 8 bases, with 15 bases lying between them. The CDR3 has 15 amino acids. The V gene's germline CDR1 is SGHAT and CDR2 FQNNGV. CDR3 nucleotide sequence: TGTGCCAGCAGCTTAGGAGAGGAATTGGAGGACATTCAGTACTTC. This encodes CASSLGEELEDIQYF.

The rearrangement links TRBV12-3 or TRBV12-4 to TRBJ1-1, with D possibly being TRBD1 (6 bases). V dropped 5 bases and J dropped 1 base, with 8 bases sitting between them. The CDR3 totals 13 residues. The DNA of the CDR3 is TGTGCCAGCAGTGGACAGCCGAACACTGAAGCTTTCTTT. Its translation is CASSGQPNTEAFF.

This clone has more than one count but fewer than ten. CDR3 in amino acids: CASSQVPRGNTIYF. As DNA, the CDR3 is TGTGCCAGCAGCCAAGTACCGCGAGGAAACACCATATATTTT. The rearrangement joins TRBV3-1 (or the pseudogene TRBV3-2) to TRBJ1-3; D ambiguous. The CDR3 is made up of 14 amino acids. The V gene's germline CDR1 is LGHDT and CDR2 YNNKEL (reference sequence). Trimming took 1 base from V and 4 from J, leaving 8 bases between them.

V is TRBV4-1 and J is TRBJ2-1; 10 positions match TRBD2. V shed 0 bases and J 4 bases; nucleotides not matched to a gene: 3. In germline, CDR1 is MGHRA, CDR2 YSYEKL. The CDR3 totals 16 residues. The CDR3 sequence: CASSQDPAGGYNEQFF. Here the CDR3 DNA reads TGCGCCAGCAGCCAAGACCCAGCGGGAGGGTACAATGAGCAGTTCTTC.

This rearrangement joins TRBV5-6 to TRBJ1-2; tentatively, D is TRBD1 (5 bases). This CDR3 region has 17 residues. The germline V gene has CDR1 SGHDT and CDR2 YYEEEE. V lost 1 base and J 4 bases, leaving 20 bases between the germline ends. The CDR3 reads CASSLPLTGLELYGYTF. The CDR3 region has the DNA TGTGCCAGCAGCTTGCCCTTGACGGGACTGGAACTCTATGGCTACACCTTC.

This chain joins TRBV19 and TRBJ1-1, with D possibly matching TRBD1 (6 bases). The CDR3 is 14 amino acids. Germline-derived CDR1 and CDR2 are LNHDA and SQIVND (reference sequence). Trimming pared 6 bases from V and 0 bases from J, leaving 11 bases between. Written as DNA, the CDR3 is TGTGCCAGTAGCCCACAGGGAATGAACACTGAAGCTTTCTTT. Its protein product is CASSPQGMNTEAFF.

Here the CDR3 DNA reads TGTGCCAGCAGCCCGGCCGGGACAGGCTACTACGAGCAGTACTTC. It translates to CASSPAGTGYYEQYF. The V and J genes are TRBV7-8 and TRBJ2-7, with 8 bases identical to TRBD1. The CDR3 sequence is 15 residues long. The V gene end was trimmed by 5 bases and the J gene end by 3 bases; junction bases not matched to a gene: 9. Germline V gives CDR1 SGHVS, CDR2 FQNEAQ.

The chain joins TRBV18 to TRBJ1-6; the D gene is possibly TRBD1 (6 bases). Trimming took 6 bases from V and 16 from J, leaving 13 bases between them. CDR3 length: 11 residues. Germline V gene lookup returns CDR1 KGHSH and CDR2 LQKENI. The CDR3 here is CASSPGTFLHF. In DNA, the CDR3 is TGTGCCAGCTCCCCTGGGACATTTCTCCACTTT.

This clone is a singleton in its sample. The chain uses TRBV5-1 and TRBJ2-1, with 9 nucleotides matching TRBD1. The CDR3 has 15 residues. CDR1 and CDR2 (germline): SGHRS, YFSETQ. The ends lost 2 bases at V and 4 bases at J; junction bases unmatched: 4. DNA for the CDR3: TGCGCCAGCAGCTTCCGGACAGGGGATTACAATGAGCAGTTCTTC. Protein sequence: CASSFRTGDYNEQFF.

The chain links TRBV10-3 to TRBJ2-5; the match to TRBD1 covers 10 bases. V was pared by 6 bases and J by 5 bases, with 6 bases of the junction left unmatched. The CDR3 runs to 14 residues. From germline, CDR1 is ENHRY and CDR2 SYGVKD. The CDR3 sequence: CAISGTGVLETQYF. The CDR3 region has the DNA TGTGCCATCAGCGGGACAGGGGTCCTGGAGACCCAGTACTTC.